One TCR beta chain is described in this entry. Its antigen is still unknown. Naive CD8 cells lacked CD45RO, underwent positive selection for CCR7 and left out terminally differentiated effector memory CD45RA+ cells. This record belongs to a study of shared clonotypes between healthy human individuals. Study-level findings and limits: Non-shared clonotypes had lower generation probabilities than those shared by all four donors. The study generally estimated greater richness for naive than memory subsets.

Genomic DNA of each subset was evenly split across several immunoSEQ plates. The method was immunoSEQ multiplex PCR; TCRdb's version includes in-frame clones alone and lacks a portion of them. The repertoire holds about 1,900,000 clones, with about 94% as singletons. The trim removed 6 bases at V and 2 bases at J, leaving 6 bases unmatched. This CDR3 is built from 15 residues. The germline V gene has CDR1 MNHNY and CDR2 SVGAGI (reference sequence). Source material: naive CD8+ T cells sorted from blood. The chain has TRBV6-6 and TRBJ1-5; 8 bases fit TRBD1. This receptor was identified in a man younger than 30 in good health. The CDR3 DNA reads TGTGCCAGCAGACCAGGGGGCGGCGGCAATCAGCCCCAGCATTTT. Translated, it gives CASRPGGGGNQPQHF.